This note documents a single T cell receptor beta chain sequence. Trimming left V 0 bases short and J 5 bases short, with 14 bases between. Germline values: CDR1 SGHDT, CDR2 YYEEEE. CDR3 length equals 15 residues. Authors' methods: The authors estimated nucleated cell counts from reference gene primer amplification. Libraries were prepared by immunoSEQ multiplex PCR; TCRdb keeps only in-frame clonotypes and omits some of them. Clone size and the V and J calls come from that table; the DNA yielded D and trimming. The repertoire consists of 300,000 to 500,000 clones, with 70% to 90% occurring once and the leading ten covering more than 0.85%. This sample was taken from a study of blood T cell repertoires in COVID-19. Participants had their cohort set by participant-reported clinical history.

Sequenced: PBMCs or T cells enriched from blood (not recorded which). The V gene is TRBV5-6, the J gene TRBJ1-1; weak D call: TRBD1 (6 bases). The TCR sequence derives from a woman aged 25 to 39 with acute COVID-19. The CDR3, as DNA: TGTGCCAGCAGCTTGGCCAATCAGGGGCGTACTGAAGCTTTCTTT. Protein: CASSLANQGRTEAFF.